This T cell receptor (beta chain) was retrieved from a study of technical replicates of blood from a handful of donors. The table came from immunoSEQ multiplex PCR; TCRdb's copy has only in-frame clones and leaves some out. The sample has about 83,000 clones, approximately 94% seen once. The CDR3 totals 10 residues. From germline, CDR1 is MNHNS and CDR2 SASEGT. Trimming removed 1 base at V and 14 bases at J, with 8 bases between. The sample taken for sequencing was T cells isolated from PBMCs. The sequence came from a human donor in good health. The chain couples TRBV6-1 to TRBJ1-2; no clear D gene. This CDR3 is CASSEDAETF. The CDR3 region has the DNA TGTGCCAGCAGTGAAGACGCAGAAACCTTC.